These T cell receptor beta chains were read from a single sample in a study of T-cell memory formation after mild COVID-19. TCRdb processed the 5' RACE reads anew with MiXCR; each CDR3 protein has one entry. Of around 250,000 distinct CDR3 sequences listed, over 15% are singletons. The source material was PBMCs or a T cell subset sorted from them (not recorded which). These receptors came from a man in his late teens or twenties who had mild COVID-19 (a few samples of this study predate the infection). Cell type and time point are not known. Both conserved end residues are part of each CDR3. The D gene is left open where the match is weak. For some rows the clone size is stated as once, few or many, or as a class when expanded; others skip it.

D	size	V	J	DNA	CDR3
.	many	TRBV5-1	TRBJ2-2	TGCGCCAGCAGCCTCCTAGGGGGGGAGGAGCTGTTTTTT	CASSLLGGEELFF
TRBD1	few	TRBV7-3	TRBJ2-1	TGTGCCAGCAGCCCCGACAGGGGGCCTGAGCAGTTCTTC	CASSPDRGPEQFF
.	.	TRBV6-5	TRBJ2-5	TGTGCCAGCAGTTGGGGTCTACAGGGAGACCAAGAGACCCAGTACTTC	CASSWGLQGDQETQYF
.	few	TRBV27	TRBJ2-5	TGTGCCAGCAGTACACTGTTGACGGGCGGAGAGACCCAGTACTTC	CASSTLLTGGETQYF
.	.	TRBV2	TRBJ1-1	TGTGCCAGCAGCGAAGACACTGAAGCTTTCTTT	CASSEDTEAFF
TRBD2	few	TRBV7-2	TRBJ2-1	TGTGCCAGCAGCCTAGGCCCGCGGGGGGCGTACAATGAGCAGTTCTTC	CASSLGPRGAYNEQFF
.	.	TRBV5-5	TRBJ2-6	TGTGCCAGCACCCCAAAGGGGCCCAAAACCTCTGGGGCCAACGTCCTGACTTTC	CASTPKGPKTSGANVLTF
.	.	TRBV7-9	TRBJ1-6	TGTGCCAGCAGTCCACGGCCAGGGAATTCACCCCTCCACTTT	CASSPRPGNSPLHF
TRBD2	.	TRBV20-1	TRBJ2-1	TGCAGTGCTAGAGATGGAAGGCAGCGGGGGGCCAGGAGGGACAATGAGCAGTTCTTC	CSARDGRQRGARRDNEQFF
.	.	TRBV28	TRBJ1-2	TGTGCCAGCAGTTTACCCGGGACAAACCGAGGCTACACCTTC	CASSLPGTNRGYTF
.	.	TRBV4-2	TRBJ1-1	TGTGCCAGCAGCCAAGCAAAGAACATGAACACTGAAGCTTTCTTT	CASSQAKNMNTEAFF
TRBD2	.	TRBV13	TRBJ2-2	TGTGCCAGCAGCTTAACTAGCGGGGGGCTCGGTTCCGGGACCGGGGAGCTGTTTTTT	CASSLTSGGLGSGTGELFF
.	few	TRBV7-2	TRBJ1-3	TGTGCCAGCAGGCTCGGAGGGGGGGTTGGAAACACCATATATTTT	CASRLGGGVGNTIYF
.	.	TRBV5-1	TRBJ2-2	TGCGCCAGCAGCACAGAACTTAACACCGGGGAGCTGTTTTTT	CASSTELNTGELFF
.	few	TRBV5-1	TRBJ1-1	TGCGCCAGCAACGTCGGGGGAGCAGGGGACACTGAAGCTTTCTTT	CASNVGGAGDTEAFF
.	few	TRBV4-3	TRBJ1-6	TGCGCCAGCAGTCCAGGATACACCAATTCACCCCTCCACTTT	CASSPGYTNSPLHF
.	few	TRBV18	TRBJ2-1	TGTGCCAGCTCACCACCCCACAATGAGCAGTTCTTC	CASSPPHNEQFF
.	few	TRBV4-1	TRBJ2-7	TGCGCCAGCAGCCAAGGGTTGCGGGGCTACGAGCAGTACTTC	CASSQGLRGYEQYF
TRBD2	many	TRBV7-2	TRBJ2-2	TGTGCCAGCAGCTTCAGCGGGGGCGGCACCGGGGAGCTGTTTTTT	CASSFSGGGTGELFF
TRBD1	few	TRBV20-1	TRBJ2-1	TGCAGTGTTCCAACAGGGGTAGTTGGGCAGTTCTTC	CSVPTGVVGQFF
.	few	TRBV20-1	TRBJ1-2	TGCAGTGCTACGGGGGGGACTAACTATGGCTACACCTTC	CSATGGTNYGYTF
.	few	TRBV15	TRBJ2-1	TGTGCCACCAGCAGAGATCGTTCGGCTGGCGAGCAGTTCTTC	CATSRDRSAGEQFF
.	.	TRBV6-1	TRBJ1-4	TGTGCCAGCAGTGACTTCACCAGGGAACTGTTTTTT	CASSDFTRELFF
.	.	TRBV5-1	TRBJ2-1	TGCGCCAGCAGCTTGGGGAGCCGGACCTACAGTGAGCAGTTCTTC	CASSLGSRTYSEQFF
TRBD2	.	TRBV10-3	TRBJ2-2	TGTGCCATCGGCGGACTAGCGGGGGGCCCGAACACCGGGGAGCTGTTTTTT	CAIGGLAGGPNTGELFF
.	few	TRBV6-6	TRBJ2-1	TGTGCCAGCAGTTACTCGGAAAACCTTTCCTACAATGAGCAGTTCTTC	CASSYSENLSYNEQFF
TRBD1	.	TRBV5-1	TRBJ2-3	TGCGCCAGCAGCAGAGGGACAGGGCTGAGCACAGATACGCAGTATTTT	CASSRGTGLSTDTQYF
.	.	TRBV6-5	TRBJ2-1	TGTGCCAGCAGTCCATTTGGTACTCGGTCCTACAATGAGCAGTTCTTC	CASSPFGTRSYNEQFF
.	.	TRBV5-1	TRBJ1-3	TGCGCCAGCAGCTTGCAACATCCCTCTGGAAACACCATATATTTT	CASSLQHPSGNTIYF
.	.	TRBV4-2	TRBJ1-1	TGTGCCAGCAGCCAAGCAAGGGGGGGAATGGACGCTGAAGCTTTCTTT	CASSQARGGMDAEAFF
TRBD2	few	TRBV28	TRBJ2-3	TGTGCCAGCAGATATAGCGGGGGGGCCTGGGATACGCAGTATTTT	CASRYSGGAWDTQYF
TRBD1	.	TRBV30	TRBJ2-7	TGTGCCTGGAGAGATTCCGGGACAGGGCCTTACGAGCAGTACTTC	CAWRDSGTGPYEQYF
.	many	TRBV5-1	TRBJ2-6	TGCGCCAGCAGCCCTGAAGGCAGCTCTGGGGCCAACGTCCTGACTTTC	CASSPEGSSGANVLTF
TRBD2	.	TRBV5-1	TRBJ2-4	TGCGCCAGCAGCTCCCCCGGGAGGGGGGACATTCAGTACTTC	CASSSPGRGDIQYF
.	few	TRBV12-3/TRBV12-4	TRBJ2-1	TGTGCCAGCAGTTCCCGGGCGGCCGGGAATGAGCAGTTCTTC	CASSSRAAGNEQFF
.	.	TRBV4-2	TRBJ2-3	TGCGCCAGCAGCCAAGATTTGACTGTTCTCGGCACAGATACGCAGTATTTT	CASSQDLTVLGTDTQYF
.	few	TRBV5-1	TRBJ2-1	TGCGCCAGCAGCCAGATCCCCGGGACTGCTTACAATGAGCAGTTCTTC	CASSQIPGTAYNEQFF
.	.	TRBV28	TRBJ2-2	TGTGCCAGCAGTTTATGGGCAGTTTCTGGGACCGGGGAGCTGTTTTTT	CASSLWAVSGTGELFF
.	many	TRBV18	TRBJ1-2	TGTGCCAGCTCACCTCCGATGATGCCCAACTATGGCTACACCTTC	CASSPPMMPNYGYTF
TRBD1	few	TRBV6-5	TRBJ1-2	TGTGCCAGCAGTAATCCGGGACAGGGGGCGCCCACCTTC	CASSNPGQGAPTF
.	few	TRBV5-5	TRBJ1-1	TGTGCCAGCACCCCCTGGTTGAACACTGAAGCTTTCTTT	CASTPWLNTEAFF
.	.	TRBV7-8	TRBJ1-4	TGTGCCAGCAGTTCCTATACAGCGGAAACTAATGAAAAACTGTTTTTT	CASSSYTAETNEKLFF
.	.	TRBV5-1	TRBJ2-5	TGCGCCAGCAGTCTGGGCAGGGATAGGGAGACCCAGTACTTC	CASSLGRDRETQYF
.	once	TRBV5-1	TRBJ1-6	TGCGCCAGCAGCTTGCAACAGGGAGGTTCACCCCTACACTTT	CASSLQQGGSPLHF
.	many	TRBV12-5	TRBJ2-7	TGTGCTAGTTCCAACAGGGTGGGTAACTACGAGCAGTACTTC	CASSNRVGNYEQYF
.	.	TRBV7-3	TRBJ2-7	TGTGCCAGCAGCTTAAATGGCGGATGGGAGCAGTACTTC	CASSLNGGWEQYF
.	.	TRBV4-1	TRBJ2-2	TGCGCCAGCAGCCAAGCGGACGGCACCGGGGAGCTGTTTTTT	CASSQADGTGELFF
.	.	TRBV9	TRBJ2-2	TGTGCCAGCAGCGTAGGTAACACCGGGGAGCTGTTTTTT	CASSVGNTGELFF
.	few	TRBV12-3/TRBV12-4	TRBJ1-1	TGTGCCAGCAGTCCGCGGGACGTATGGGGCACTGAAGCTTTCTTT	CASSPRDVWGTEAFF
.	.	TRBV7-3	TRBJ2-1	TGTGCCAGCAGCTTAACGGGGGGTTGGTCCTACAATGAGCAGTTCTTC	CASSLTGGWSYNEQFF
.	.	TRBV7-9	TRBJ2-1	TGTGCCAGCAGCCCGGAACGGCTGGATGAGCAGTTCTTC	CASSPERLDEQFF
.	.	TRBV6-2/TRBV6-3	TRBJ2-1	TGTGCCAGCAGTACTGACCCTACAAGATTCGGTATTCGAGATGAGCAGTTCTTC	CASSTDPTRFGIRDEQFF